This T cell receptor beta chain appears in the sequencing data of a study of blood T cell repertoires in COVID-19. The wider study: Sites in the United States, Italy and Spain provided acute and convalescent COVID-19 samples. PBMCs, B-cell-depleted T cells, or T cells provided the cDNA or gDNA that made up the material.

In germline, CDR1 is MNHNY, CDR2 SVGAGI (reference sequence). V was clipped by 6 bases and J by 3 bases; unmatched bases: 6. CDR3 size: 14 residues. Authors' methods: Reference gene primers were amplified, and this amplification served to estimate nucleated cell counts. Data came from immunoSEQ multiplex PCR; TCRdb stores just in-frame clones and leaves some out. For V, J and clone size, that table is used; D and trimming come from the DNA. This sample yields about 53,000 clones, of which approximately 91% are seen a single time; approximately 3% belongs to the top ten. This clonotype was sampled from a human donor in a cohort sampled during active COVID-19. J is TRBJ2-5 and V is TRBV6-6; 8 positions agree with TRBD1. Sequenced material: peripheral blood. CDR3 DNA sequence: TGTGCCAGCAGACAACCAGGGGGCGAAGAGACCCAGTACTTC. It codes for CASRQPGGEETQYF.